These 24 T cell receptor beta chains were sequenced from one sample in a study of shared clonotypes between healthy human individuals. CD8 cells regarded as naive lacked CD45RO, were positively chosen for CCR7, and omitted terminally differentiated effector memory CD45RA+ cells. Assay used: immunoSEQ multiplex PCR; TCRdb lists only in-frame clones, some missing. The sample has about 2.1 million clones, around 95% seen once; the top ten hold 1.5% to 2%. The sequenced sample consisted of naive CD8+ T cells from PBMCs. Source of these receptors: a man between 18 and 29 years old in good health. Some clones in this sample may be carry-over from other donors' samples.

The gene calls are TRBV4-1 and TRBJ2-7; no clear D. V lost 4 bases and J 0 bases, leaving 19 bases between the germline ends. Per the germline V gene, CDR1 is MGHRA and CDR2 is YSYEKL. This CDR3 has 17 residues. As DNA, the CDR3 is TGCGCCAGCAGCCTTCGCACGGGCGGTCCCAGCTCCTACGAGCAGTACTTC. This translates into CASSLRTGGPSSYEQYF.

V usage is TRBV28 and J usage is TRBJ2-1; 7 bases align to TRBD2. The V and J ends lost 6 bases and 7 bases, in that order; junction bases with no gene match: 9. This CDR3 is built from 14 residues. Germline V gene data show CDR1 as MDHEN and CDR2 as SYDVKM. CDR3 sequence (DNA): TGTGCCAGCAGCCCTAGGACTAGGAGGAATGAGCAGTTCTTC. It encodes CASSPRTRRNEQFF. The whole variable domain, remainder taken from reference TRBV28 and TRBJ2-1, is DVKVTQSSRYLVKRTGEKVFLECVQDMDHENMFWYRQDPGLGLRLIYFSYDVKMKEKGDIPEGYSVSREKKERFSLILESASTNQTSMYLCASSPRTRRNEQFFGPGTRLTVL.

This clone was counted between two and nine times. This chain joins TRBV16 and TRBJ1-1; D is uncertain. Per germline, CDR1 KGHSY and CDR2 FQNENV. This CDR3 comprises 12 residues. V was pared by 2 bases and J by 10 bases, with 11 bases between. The CDR3 is CASSQLGKGAFF. CDR3 bases: TGTGCCAGCAGCCAACTTGGGAAGGGAGCTTTCTTT.

This chain's CDR3 is CASSPRDGPILPQHF. DNA of the CDR3: TGTGCCAGTAGTCCACGCGACGGGCCCATCTTGCCCCAGCATTTT. The chain employs TRBV19 and TRBJ1-5, with no clear D. Germline CDR1 is LNHDA and CDR2 is SQIVND (reference sequence). The V and J ends lost 5 bases and 9 bases respectively, with 20 bases between them. The CDR3 is 15 residues long.

J is TRBJ1-1 and V is TRBV27; weak D call: TRBD1 (5 bases). The germline gives CDR1 MNHEY, CDR2 SMNVEV (reference sequence). CDR3 size: 15 residues. V lost 6 bases, J lost 4 bases, and 18 bases lay in between. CDR3 sequence: CASRGPGRSPTEAFF. The CDR3 bases are TGTGCCAGCAGAGGTCCGGGACGCAGTCCCACTGAAGCTTTCTTT.

The CDR3 spells CASSVTGGWISEQYF. The CDR3 coding sequence is TGTGCCAGCAGTGTCACAGGGGGCTGGATCTCCGAGCAGTACTTC. The J gene is TRBJ2-7, the V gene TRBV27; 9 bases align to TRBD1. This CDR3 has 15 residues. Trimming cost V 5 bases and J 6 bases; bases outside gene matches: 11. Germline-derived CDR1 and CDR2 are MNHEY and SMNVEV (reference sequence).

The V call is TRBV7-7, the J call TRBJ2-1; D ambiguous. Germline V gives CDR1 SSHAT, CDR2 FNYEAQ (reference sequence). Deletions cut 2 bases from V and 4 bases from J, with 6 bases between. This CDR3 comprises 13 residues. Here the CDR3 DNA reads TGTGCCAGCAGCTTAAGTCCTTACAATGAGCAGTTCTTC. Translation: CASSLSPYNEQFF. Based on the CDR3 plus reference TRBV7-7 and TRBJ2-1, the full variable domain is GAGVSQSPRYKVTKRGQDVTLRCDPISSHATLYWYQQALGQGPEFLTYFNYEAQPDKSGLPSDRFSAERPEGSISTLTIQRTEQRDSAMYRCASSLSPYNEQFFGPGTRLTVL.

This clone has a single count. The chain recombines TRBV4-1 with TRBJ2-5, with no clear D. Germline loops: CDR1 MGHRA, CDR2 YSYEKL. The V and J ends lost 3 bases and 0 bases respectively, with 5 bases between them. CDR3 size: 13 residues. CDR3 sequence (DNA): TGCGCCAGCAGCCACCTGTACCAAGAGACCCAGTACTTC. It codes for CASSHLYQETQYF.

The chain employs TRBV19 and TRBJ2-7; D is perhaps TRBD1 (6 bases). The CDR3 loop spans 13 amino acids. Germline V gives CDR1 LNHDA, CDR2 SQIVND (reference sequence). V was clipped by 5 bases and J by 3 bases, with 11 bases between them. CDR3 coding DNA: TGTGCCAGTAGTGTGGCAGGGGTCTACGAGCAGTACTTC. Translation: CASSVAGVYEQYF.

The rearrangement joins TRBV29-1 to TRBJ2-1; the match to TRBD2 covers 11 bases. Germline V gene lookup returns CDR1 SQVTM and CDR2 ANQGSEA. The CDR3 runs 12 residues. The V gene end was trimmed by 2 bases and the J gene end by 9 bases; junction bases not matched to a gene: 0. CDR3 protein: CSVELAGGEQFF. The CDR3 region has the DNA TGCAGCGTTGAACTAGCGGGAGGTGAGCAGTTCTTC.

This clone was counted once. The genes are TRBV27 and TRBJ2-7, with TRBD2 matching over 16 bases. The CDR3 is 15 residues long. Germline V gene data show CDR1 as MNHEY and CDR2 as SMNVEV (reference sequence). V dropped 2 bases and J dropped 5; count of bases not matched to a gene: 0. The CDR3 reads CASSLGTSGRDEQYF. CDR3 bases: TGTGCCAGCAGTTTAGGGACTAGCGGGAGGGACGAGCAGTACTTC.

The rearrangement joins TRBV19 to TRBJ1-5, with D possibly being TRBD1 (5 bases). Germline values: CDR1 LNHDA, CDR2 SQIVND (reference sequence). The germline V and J ends were trimmed by 7 bases and 4 bases, with 14 bases remaining between them. CDR3 length: 14 amino acids. CDR3 in DNA: TGTGCCAGTAAAGGGTTGGAGGGGAATCAGCCCCAGCATTTT. It yields the protein CASKGLEGNQPQHF.

The gene calls are TRBV28 and TRBJ1-5; 8 bases are a match to TRBD1. Germline V lookup: CDR1 MDHEN, CDR2 SYDVKM. The CDR3 consists of 15 residues. After removal of 4 bases from V and 4 bases from J, the junction contained 6 bases not matched to a gene. DNA of the CDR3: TGTGCCAGCAGTTCCCGACAGGGGCTTAATCAGCCCCAGCATTTT. This encodes CASSSRQGLNQPQHF.

In this sample, this clone turned up once. This sequence joins TRBV2 and TRBJ2-4; possibly TRBD2 for D (6 bases). The CDR3 totals 16 residues. Germline CDR1 is SNHLY and CDR2 is FYNNEI. V was pared by 3 bases and J by 6 bases, with 18 bases between. CDR3 amino acids: CASSDGGSTPPNIQYF. The CDR3 DNA reads TGTGCCAGCAGTGACGGGGGATCCACCCCTCCAAACATTCAGTACTTC.

Concerning this clone itself: This same CDR3 is encoded by further DNA sequences in the sample. The CDR3 DNA follows: TGTGCCAGCAGCTTAACTAGCGGGAGGTCGTACAATGAGCAGTTCTTC. It translates to CASSLTSGRSYNEQFF. The chain employs TRBV7-6 and TRBJ2-1, with 12 bases matching TRBD2. Unmatched junction bases numbered 3, after V lost 2 bases and J lost 4 bases. Germline CDR1 reads SGHVS; CDR2 reads FNYEAQ. The CDR3 spans 16 residues.

V usage is TRBV19 and J usage is TRBJ2-1, with D unresolved. Germline V CDR1 and CDR2: LNHDA, SQIVND (reference sequence). The length of the CDR3 is 14 residues. Between the trimmed V and J ends, which lost 5 bases and 2 bases, there was a span of 10 bases. The CDR3 loop is CASSLPWAYNEQFF. For the CDR3, the DNA is TGTGCCAGTAGTTTACCGTGGGCCTACAATGAGCAGTTCTTC.

This clone was seen a single time. The rearrangement links TRBV2 to TRBJ2-3, with TRBD2 identical over 9 bases. CDR1 is SNHLY and CDR2 is FYNNEI in the germline V gene. V shed 4 bases and J 4 bases; nucleotides not matched to a gene: 12. This CDR3 has 17 residues. The CDR3 DNA is TGTGCCAGCAGTGTTGTGGCGGGAGGGTATGTCTCAGATACGCAGTATTTT. It yields the protein CASSVVAGGYVSDTQYF.

The V call is TRBV4-1, the J call TRBJ1-4; perhaps TRBD1 as D (5 bases). V shed 1 base and J shed 8 bases, with 11 bases lying between them. From germline, CDR1 is MGHRA and CDR2 YSYEKL. The CDR3 consists of 14 residues. In DNA form, the CDR3 reads TGCGCCAGCAGCCAAGTAGGGGACGTAGAAAAACTGTTTTTT. Residues: CASSQVGDVEKLFF.

This clone was recorded only once. The V and J genes are TRBV28 and TRBJ2-7; D may be TRBD1 or TRBD2 (5 bases each). Germline lookup yields CDR1 MDHEN and CDR2 SYDVKM. The CDR3 loop spans 15 amino acids. The germline V and J ends were trimmed by 0 bases and 2 bases, with 11 bases remaining between them. DNA for the CDR3: TGTGCCAGCAGTTTATGGAGGGGCCTCGCCTACGAGCAGTACTTC. Its translation is CASSLWRGLAYEQYF.

The CDR3 loop reads CASSLGAGRDEKLFF. The CDR3 DNA reads as TGTGCCAGCAGCTTAGGGGCGGGGCGAGATGAAAAACTGTTTTTT. This chain uses TRBV7-8 with TRBJ1-4; tentative D call: TRBD1 (5 bases). The CDR3 consists of 15 residues. Per the germline V gene, CDR1 is SGHVS and CDR2 is FQNEAQ. V lost 1 base, J lost 6 bases, and 12 bases lay in between.

The V call is TRBV13, the J call TRBJ1-5; no clear D. The CDR3 totals 13 residues. Germline V gene data show CDR1 as PRHDT and CDR2 as FYEKMQ (reference sequence). Trimming left V 3 bases short and J 1 base short, with 4 bases between. The CDR3 region is CASSFGSNQPQHF. Here the CDR3 DNA reads TGTGCCAGCAGCTTCGGCAGCAATCAGCCCCAGCATTTT.

The V gene is TRBV27, the J gene TRBJ1-2; D remains unclear. This CDR3 has 13 amino acids. Between the trimmed V and J ends, which lost 6 bases and 3 bases, there was a span of 11 bases. Germline CDR1 reads MNHEY; CDR2 reads SMNVEV (reference sequence). The CDR3: CASRPQIDYGYTF. CDR3 DNA sequence: TGTGCCAGCAGACCGCAGATCGACTATGGCTACACCTTC.

V usage is TRBV19 and J usage is TRBJ2-1; D call uncertain. V lost 6 bases and J 7 bases, leaving 7 bases between the germline ends. Germline V CDR1 and CDR2: LNHDA, SQIVND (reference sequence). This CDR3 is built from 11 residues. For the CDR3, the DNA is TGTGCCAGTAGAAGGGTGAATGAGCAGTTCTTC. This gives the protein CASRRVNEQFF.

The V call is TRBV11-2, the J call TRBJ2-1, with 9 bases that match TRBD1. V was clipped by 4 bases and J by 5 bases; unmatched bases: 9. Germline CDR1 SGHAT, CDR2 FQNNGV. There are 16 residues in the CDR3. The CDR3 region is CASSSNRGQGNNEQFF. For the CDR3, the DNA is TGTGCCAGCAGCTCAAACAGGGGGCAAGGAAACAATGAGCAGTTCTTC.